The T cell receptor beta chain described here comes from a study of graft-versus-host responses after intestinal transplantation. Study results and caveats: GvH clones were identified in recipient marrow, with some first appearing in ileum or blood.

Here immunoSEQ multiplex PCR was the method, and the copy in TCRdb shows in-frame clones only, minus some. Of roughly 77,000 clones in the sample, roughly 90% were seen once. Of note for this clone: Its matching antigen is unknown.

The source was unstimulated CD8+ T cells sorted from spleen or lymph node cells, collected before intestinal transplant. The sequence was collected from a human donor who received an intestinal transplant.

The DNA for the CDR3 is TGCAGCGTCCCAGGGTACAATGGCTACACCTTC. Translating gives CSVPGYNGYTF. The rearrangement joins TRBV29-1 to TRBJ1-2; TRBD1 is a possible D gene (5 bases). The CDR3 sequence is 11 residues long. With 6 bases removed from V and 6 bases from J, the gap between germline ends came to 11 bases. Germline lookup yields CDR1 SQVTM and CDR2 ANQGSEA. The whole variable domain, filled in from reference TRBV29-1 and TRBJ1-2, reads SAVISQKPSRDICQRGTSLTIQCQVDSQVTMMFWYRQQPGQSLTLIATANQGSEATYESGFVIDKFPISRPNLTFSTLTVSNMSPEDSSIYLCSVPGYNGYTFGSGTRLTVV.